This entry lists 10 T cell receptor beta chains sequenced from one sample in a study of glioma-infiltrating T cells. The iRepertoire nested amplicon-rescue multiplex PCR amplified TCR alpha and beta CDR3s from RNA. TCRdb itself ran the multiplex PCR reads through MiXCR, one entry per CDR3 protein. In the table there are approximately 120,000 distinct CDR3 sequences, less than 30% of which are singletons. Sequenced: glioma tissue, nonneoplastic brain tissue, or PBMCs (not recorded which). The receptor set was obtained from a human donor with low-grade glioma or glioblastoma, undergoing nonglioma brain surgery, or in good health (not recorded which).

This clonotype has ten or more counts. V usage is TRBV6-2 or TRBV6-3 and J usage is TRBJ1-1; tentatively, D is TRBD1 (5 bases). Germline loops: CDR1 MNHEY, CDR2 SVGEGT. The CDR3 contains 16 residues. Deletions cut 0 bases from V and 1 base from J, with 12 bases between. The CDR3 region has the DNA TGTGCCAGCAGTTACTCGAAGTCCGGGACGAACACTGAAGCTTTCTTT. Protein product: CASSYSKSGTNTEAFF.

Of note for this clonotype: At one end, the junction sequence differs from germline, possibly due to a read error. The rearrangement links TRBV4-2 to TRBJ2-5; D is perhaps TRBD1 (8 bases). Looked up from germline, CDR1 is LGHNA and CDR2 is YNFKEQ. CDR3 length: 16 amino acids. CDR3 coding DNA: TGTGCCAGCAGCCAATTCCCAGGGGGCGCGGGAGAGACCGAGTACTTC. Translation: CASSQFPGGAGETEYF.

The chain has TRBV30 and TRBJ1-3, with 7 bases that match TRBD1. Germline V gene lookup returns CDR1 GTSNPN and CDR2 SVGIG (reference sequence). Unmatched junction bases numbered 6, after V lost 8 bases and J lost 2 bases. This CDR3 contains 13 residues. Here the CDR3 reads CARETGPGNTIYF. CDR3 DNA: TGTGCCCGAGAGACAGGGCCTGGAAACACCATATATTTT.

This clonotype has ten or more counts. The CDR3 region is CASSLTYSYEQYF. CDR3 nucleotide sequence: TGTGCCAGCAGCTTGACTTACTCCTACGAGCAGTACTTC. The chain combines TRBV7-2 with TRBJ2-7; D not resolved. Germline CDR1 SGHTA, CDR2 FQGNSA. The CDR3 runs 13 residues. Deletions cut 3 bases from V and 0 bases from J, with 6 bases between.

J is TRBJ2-1 and V is TRBV29-1; 11 positions match TRBD2. Germline CDR1 SQVTM, CDR2 ANQGSEA. V was clipped by 3 bases and J by 0 bases; unmatched bases: 7. The CDR3 has 17 amino acids. The CDR3 is CSVEWASGGYSYNEQFF. The DNA of the CDR3 is TGCAGCGTTGAGTGGGCTAGCGGGGGGTACTCCTACAATGAGCAGTTCTTC.

This clonotype was counted a few times. The final CDR3 position lacks the conserved phenylalanine or tryptophan, pointing to a likely read error. This chain connects TRBV5-4 to TRBJ1-1; TRBD1 agrees at 7 bases. J gave up 1 base and V 4 bases, and 13 bases lay outside the gene matches. This CDR3 comprises 17 residues. Per the germline V gene, CDR1 is SGHNT and CDR2 is YYREEE (reference sequence). The CDR3 DNA reads TGTGCCAGCAGCCTTCGACAGGGAGGACGGCAGAACACTGAAGCTTTCCTT. It codes for CASSLRQGGRQNTEAFL.

This clonotype was observed a single time. This rearrangement joins TRBV5-1 to TRBJ2-7; TRBD1 matches at 8 bases. Germline CDR1 reads SGHRS; CDR2 reads YFSETQ. This CDR3 is built from 13 residues. V lost 3 bases to trimming and J lost 4 bases; unmatched junction nucleotides: 3. CDR3 region: CASSSTGVYEQYF. Written as DNA, the CDR3 is TGCGCCAGCAGCTCGACAGGGGTATACGAGCAGTACTTC.

This clonotype occurred a few times. A read error may explain this, as a much larger clone is one base away. V usage is TRBV20-1 and J usage is TRBJ1-5; D might be TRBD1 (5 bases). This CDR3 is 14 amino acids long. Germline V gene sequence: CDR1 DFQATT, CDR2 SNEGSKA (reference sequence). The CDR3 region has the DNA TGCAGTGCCGCCGGGACTCGAAGCAATCATCCCCAGCATTTT. It translates to CSAAGTRSNHPQHF.

The genes are TRBV19 and TRBJ2-1, with 10 bases lining up with TRBD2. The germline CDR1 and CDR2 sequences are LNHDA and SQIVND (reference sequence). J gave up 5 bases and V 1 base, and 2 bases lay outside the gene matches. The length of the CDR3 is 15 residues. As DNA, the CDR3 is TGTGCCAGTAGTATAGCTAGCGGGGGCCACAATGAGCAGTTCTTC. This gives the protein CASSIASGGHNEQFF.

With respect to this clonotype: The junction shows a germline mismatch at one end, possibly a read error. The V call is TRBV5-1, the J call TRBJ1-1; D gene ambiguous. Germline-derived CDR1 and CDR2 are SGHRS and YFSETQ. The CDR3 covers 13 residues. In DNA form, the CDR3 reads TGCGCCAGCAGCCGCGGAAGGAACACTAAAGCTTTCTTT. Protein: CASSRGRNTKAFF.